Below, 14 T cell receptor beta chains from the same sample are listed, as sequenced in a study of response to subunit inactivated influenza vaccine. TCRdb itself ran the RT-PCR reads through MiXCR, one entry per CDR3 protein. Counted here are hundreds of thousands of distinct CDR3 sequences, 13% to 15% occurring once; the ten biggest clones make up 7.5% to 8%. This sample comprised PBMCs from blood, obtained roughly 15 days before vaccination. These receptor sequences come from a man aged 50 to 60 who received an inactivated influenza vaccine.

This clonotype was observed at least ten times. V and J are TRBV5-1 and TRBJ1-2, with 8 bases lining up with TRBD1. Germline V gives CDR1 SGHRS, CDR2 YFSETQ. The CDR3 totals 13 residues. V was clipped by 6 bases and J by 4 bases; unmatched bases: 5. The CDR3 spells CASTPGGGYGYTF. The CDR3 coding sequence is TGCGCCAGCACCCCAGGGGGCGGCTATGGCTACACCTTC.

J is TRBJ1-6 and V is TRBV6-6; a weak D match, TRBD1 (6 bases). Between the trimmed V and J ends, which lost 10 bases and 7 bases, there was a span of 14 bases. The CDR3 is 13 amino acids. Germline V CDR1 and CDR2: MNHNY, SVGAGI (reference sequence). CDR3 loop: CATGGRGNSPLHF. As DNA, the CDR3 is TGTGCCACCGGCGGCAGGGGAAATTCACCCCTCCACTTT.

The sample holds a few counts of this clonotype. The V and J genes are TRBV10-3 and TRBJ2-5; D gene uncertain. This CDR3 is 11 amino acids long. V was cut by 3 bases and J by 3 bases, with 2 bases left in between. Germline V gene sequence: CDR1 ENHRY, CDR2 SYGVKD. In DNA, the CDR3 is TGTGCCATCAGTGACGAAGAGACCCAGTACTTC. This sequence encodes CAISDEETQYF.

This chain links TRBV4-3 with TRBJ1-2; TRBD1 matches 9 bases. The germline V gene encodes CDR1 LGHNA and CDR2 YSLEER. The ends lost 0 bases at V and 3 bases at J; junction bases unmatched: 5. The CDR3 consists of 16 residues. The CDR3 sequence is CASSQDPQGADYGYTF. Here the CDR3 DNA reads TGCGCCAGCAGCCAAGATCCACAGGGGGCGGACTATGGCTACACCTTC.

This clonotype was seen many times. This chain connects TRBV12-3 or TRBV12-4 to TRBJ2-1, with no clear D. The length of the CDR3 is 15 residues. Trimming left V 1 base short and J 4 bases short, with 11 bases between. CDR3 DNA: TGTGCCAGCAGTTTAGGACAAGCAACTTACAATGAGCAGTTCTTC. It encodes CASSLGQATYNEQFF.

The rearrangement joins TRBV7-6 to TRBJ2-1; 10 bases map to TRBD2. The germline gives CDR1 SGHVS, CDR2 FNYEAQ. The V gene end was trimmed by 3 bases and the J gene end by 2 bases; junction bases not matched to a gene: 4. The CDR3 consists of 16 residues. The CDR3 protein is CASSFGSGGPYNEQFF. The CDR3 DNA reads TGTGCCAGCAGCTTCGGTAGCGGGGGGCCCTACAATGAGCAGTTCTTC.

Only a few counts were recorded for this clonotype. This chain links TRBV18 with TRBJ2-5; weak D call: TRBD1 (5 bases). CDR1 is KGHSH and CDR2 is LQKENI in the germline V gene. Trimming pared 3 bases from V and 0 bases from J, leaving 20 bases between. The CDR3 totals 18 residues. The DNA of the CDR3 is TGTGCCAGCTCACCTATTGATGAACAGGCGATATACCAAGAGACCCAGTACTTC. Its protein product is CASSPIDEQAIYQETQYF.

This rearrangement joins TRBV4-1 to TRBJ2-1; 8 bases agree with TRBD2. The CDR3 totals 18 residues. Germline CDR1 reads MGHRA; CDR2 reads YSYEKL. The V gene end was trimmed by 0 bases and the J gene end by 3 bases; junction bases not matched to a gene: 10. CDR3 sequence reads: CASSQDPQLADSYNEQFF. As DNA, the CDR3 is TGCGCCAGCAGCCAAGACCCCCAACTAGCGGACAGCTACAATGAGCAGTTCTTC.

The chain has TRBV4-1 and TRBJ2-7; D might be TRBD1 (6 bases). The germline V gene encodes CDR1 MGHRA and CDR2 YSYEKL. Trimming cost V 1 base and J 6 bases, with 10 bases left between them. The CDR3 spans 13 residues. The CDR3 DNA reads TGCGCCAGCAGCCAAGTCGGGACACTCGAGCAGTACTTC. Protein sequence: CASSQVGTLEQYF.

CDR3 in DNA: TGTGCCAGCAGCTTATCAGGGGGCTCTGGAAACACCATATATTTT. Encoded protein: CASSLSGGSGNTIYF. The rearrangement uses TRBV7-9 and TRBJ1-3; 7 nucleotides agree with TRBD1. Unmatched junction bases numbered 1, after V lost 2 bases and J lost 0 bases. This CDR3 spans 15 amino acids. CDR1 SEHNR and CDR2 FQNEAQ come from the germline V gene (reference sequence).

The chain employs TRBV18 and TRBJ2-1; D unclear. Trimming shortened V by 3 bases and J by 2 bases, and 14 bases separated the two germline ends. Per germline, CDR1 KGHSH and CDR2 LQKENI. The CDR3 length is 16 residues. CDR3: CASSPTESSTYNEQFF. The CDR3, as DNA: TGTGCCAGCTCACCCACGGAATCCTCAACCTACAATGAGCAGTTCTTC.

In DNA, the CDR3 is TGTGCCAGCAGGGTAGCGGGGGGCCCGAATGAGCAGTTCTTC. This translates into CASRVAGGPNEQFF. The chain employs TRBV6-1 and TRBJ2-1, with 10 bases identical to TRBD2. The length of the CDR3 is 14 residues. Germline V gene lookup returns CDR1 MNHNS and CDR2 SASEGT. Unmatched junction bases numbered 6, after V lost 6 bases and J lost 7 bases.

Only a few counts were recorded for this clonotype. V is TRBV27 and J is TRBJ2-3; maybe TRBD1 (6 bases). CDR3 length: 15 amino acids. Trimming took off 6 bases at V and 2 bases at J, with 15 bases between the two ends. Germline values: CDR1 MNHEY, CDR2 SMNVEV (reference sequence). The CDR3 nucleotides are TGTGCCAGCAGGGCCTCGGTGGGGGCCACAGATACGCAGTATTTT. Its protein product is CASRASVGATDTQYF.

The chain recombines TRBV20-1 with TRBJ2-1; the match to TRBD1 covers 7 bases. The CDR3 is 15 amino acids. The germline CDR1 and CDR2 sequences are DFQATT and SNEGSKA (reference sequence). V dropped 5 bases and J dropped 0; count of bases not matched to a gene: 7. This CDR3 is CSAVGPGGSYNEQFF. CDR3 in DNA: TGCAGTGCTGTGGGTCCAGGGGGCTCCTACAATGAGCAGTTCTTC.